One and the same sample provided the 23 T cell receptor beta chains below, sequenced in a study of T cells in Graves' hyperthyroidism and ophthalmopathy. It was RNA transcripts that yielded the amplified TCR beta CDR3 regions. TCR CDR3 underwent first-round RT-PCR with the HTBI primer set. TCRdb itself ran the multiplex PCR reads through MiXCR, one entry per CDR3 protein. This table has 600,000 to 750,000 distinct CDR3 sequences, 15% to 20% appearing once. The sequencing input was blood. The receptor source for this set is a man between 45 and 60 years old with Graves' hyperthyroidism.

The gene calls are TRBV19 and TRBJ2-1; TRBD1 matches at 9 bases. The length of the CDR3 is 16 residues. The germline V gene has CDR1 LNHDA and CDR2 SQIVND (reference sequence). The ends lost 9 bases at V and 9 bases at J; junction bases unmatched: 18. CDR3 in amino acids: CASNPDRGSFGSEQFF. The CDR3 nucleotides read TGTGCCAGCAACCCGGACAGGGGAAGTTTCGGCAGTGAGCAGTTCTTC. The complete variable domain, with remaining parts taken from reference TRBV19 and TRBJ2-1, reads DGGITQSPKYLFRKEGQNVTLSCEQNLNHDAMYWYRQDPGQGLRLIYYSQIVNDFQKGDIAEGYSVSREKKESFPLTVTSAQKNPTAFYLCASNPDRGSFGSEQFFGPGTRLTVL.

This clonotype was observed at least ten times. The rearrangement uses TRBV2 and TRBJ1-6; 7 nucleotides match TRBD1. This CDR3 is 16 amino acids long. In germline, CDR1 is SNHLY, CDR2 FYNNEI. The J segment lost 5 bases and the V segment lost 0 bases, leaving 4 bases of the junction unmatched. CDR3 region: CASSEAGQMNNSPLHF. CDR3 sequence (DNA): TGTGCCAGCAGTGAAGCGGGACAGATGAATAATTCACCCCTCCACTTT. The complete variable domain, with remaining parts taken from reference TRBV2 and TRBJ1-6, reads EPEVTQTPSHQVTQMGQEVILRCVPISNHLYFYWYRQILGQKVEFLVSFYNNEISEKSEIFDDQFSVERPDGSNFTLKIRSTKLEDSAMYFCASSEAGQMNNSPLHFGNGTRLTVT.

This clonotype has only a few counts. This chain joins TRBV6-4 and TRBJ1-4; D gene ambiguous. There are 15 residues in the CDR3. The V end was cut by 0 bases, the J end by 5 bases, with 10 bases between. Looked up from germline, CDR1 is MRHNA and CDR2 is SNTAGT. In DNA, the CDR3 is TGTGCCAGCAGTGACTCGAGGGAATGGAATGAAAAACTGTTTTTT. It translates to CASSDSREWNEKLFF.

The genes are TRBV19 and TRBJ1-5; D gene uncertain. V was cut by 3 bases and J by 3 bases, with 9 bases left in between. CDR3 size: 14 residues. Looked up from germline, CDR1 is LNHDA and CDR2 is SQIVND (reference sequence). Here the CDR3 DNA reads TGTGCCAGTAGTATTGGCCTAAACAATCAGCCCCAGCATTTT. Translation gives CASSIGLNNQPQHF.

This clonotype turned up a few times. The chain couples TRBV29-1 to TRBJ1-2; D is ambiguous. The CDR3 sequence is 11 residues long. Per the germline V gene, CDR1 is SQVTM and CDR2 is ANQGSEA. V lost 5 bases and J lost 5, with 9 bases in between. The DNA for the CDR3 is TGCAGCGTTTGGCAGATATATGGCTACACCTTC. Its translation: CSVWQIYGYTF.

At least ten counts were recorded for this clonotype. The rearrangement joins TRBV2 to TRBJ2-1; TRBD2 agrees at 8 bases. Germline CDR1 reads SNHLY; CDR2 reads FYNNEI. The CDR3 has 15 amino acids. The V and J ends lost 3 bases and 4 bases, in that order; junction bases with no gene match: 5. CDR3 sequence: CASSEERESYNEQFF. The CDR3 bases are TGTGCCAGCAGTGAGGAGCGGGAGTCGTACAATGAGCAGTTCTTC.

The table lists this clonotype with a few counts. This chain joins TRBV18 and TRBJ2-5; D may be TRBD1 (6 bases). Germline V gene data show CDR1 as KGHSH and CDR2 as LQKENI. This CDR3 spans 14 amino acids. The ends were cut back, 3 bases at V and 6 bases at J, with 14 bases in the middle. CDR3 DNA sequence: TGTGCCAGCTCACCGACGACAGGCCAGAAGACCCAGTACTTC. This sequence encodes CASSPTTGQKTQYF.

CDR3 sequence (DNA): TGCAGTGCTAGGTTGAAAGGAGACCCTGAAGCTTTCTTT. Encoded protein: CSARLKGDPEAFF. The J gene is TRBJ1-1, the V gene TRBV20-1; D is undetermined. Trimming stripped 3 bases from V and 6 bases from J, with 14 bases between. Germline V gene data show CDR1 as DFQATT and CDR2 as SNEGSKA (reference sequence). There are 13 residues in the CDR3.

Ten or more counts support this clonotype. This rearrangement joins TRBV18 to TRBJ2-3; 7 positions match TRBD1. The junction had 7 bases not matched to a gene; V was cut back by 3 bases and J by 4 bases. Germline V gene data show CDR1 as KGHSH and CDR2 as LQKENI. CDR3 length: 15 amino acids. For the CDR3, the DNA is TGTGCCAGCTCACCGCAGACAGGGCGTGCAGATACGCAGTATTTT. Its translation: CASSPQTGRADTQYF.

This clonotype showed up many times. The gene calls are TRBV3-1 and TRBJ1-1, with no clear D. V was clipped by 6 bases and J by 5 bases, with 19 bases between them. Germline V CDR1 and CDR2: LGHDT, YNNKEL (reference sequence). CDR3 length equals 15 residues. This CDR3 reads CASSQHARQRTEAFF. CDR3 nucleotide sequence: TGTGCCAGCAGTCAACACGCCAGGCAACGGACTGAAGCTTTCTTT.

The chain combines TRBV20-1 with TRBJ2-3; 9 bases align to TRBD1. The trim removed 4 bases at V and 2 bases at J, leaving 4 bases unmatched. Germline V gives CDR1 DFQATT, CDR2 SNEGSKA (reference sequence). This CDR3 is 14 amino acids long. The CDR3 sequence is CSATDRGPTDTQYF. The CDR3 DNA reads TGCAGTGCTACGGACAGGGGACCCACAGATACGCAGTATTTT.

In its sample, this clonotype was seen a few times. One end of the junction varies from germline; a read error may be responsible. The V gene is TRBV24-1, the J gene TRBJ2-1; no reliable D call. Germline lookup yields CDR1 KGHDR and CDR2 SFDVKD. The CDR3 extends over 13 amino acids. The chain's CDR3 is CATRDTNYSEQFF. The CDR3 DNA follows: TGTGCCACCAGAGACACAAACTACAGTGAGCAGTTCTTC.

Ten or more counts support this clonotype. V is TRBV12-3 or TRBV12-4 and J is TRBJ1-4, with 11 bases identical to TRBD1. The V and J ends lost 6 bases and 8 bases, in that order; junction bases with no gene match: 5. This CDR3 is built from 14 residues. The DNA of the CDR3 is TGTGCCAGCAGCCCGGGGACAGGGGGGGAAAAACTGTTTTTT. Protein: CASSPGTGGEKLFF.

This clonotype was counted between two and nine times. The chain links TRBV28 to TRBJ2-7; D is undetermined. Germline CDR1 reads MDHEN; CDR2 reads SYDVKM. This CDR3 comprises 14 residues. The V gene lost 3 bases and the J gene lost 3 bases, with 12 bases spanning the gap. The CDR3 region is CASSFSGQSYEQYF. CDR3 coding DNA: TGTGCCAGCAGTTTCTCCGGGCAGAGCTACGAGCAGTACTTC. The complete variable domain, with remaining parts taken from reference TRBV28 and TRBJ2-7, reads DVKVTQSSRYLVKRTGEKVFLECVQDMDHENMFWYRQDPGLGLRLIYFSYDVKMKEKGDIPEGYSVSREKKERFSLILESASTNQTSMYLCASSFSGQSYEQYFGPGTRLTVT.

The chain employs TRBV6-2 or TRBV6-3 and TRBJ2-7; 7 bases match TRBD2. The CDR3 runs to 14 residues. Germline V lookup: CDR1 MNHEY, CDR2 SVGEGT. V gave up 5 bases and J gave up 0 bases; unmatched junction bases: 4. CDR3 region: CASSTRTSSYEQYF. The DNA of the CDR3 is TGTGCCAGCAGTACGCGGACTAGCTCCTACGAGCAGTACTTC.

CDR3 bases: TGTGCCAGTAGTATTTCTTTAGGGACGGGGGGAAGGGCGGCAGAGAGGCAGACCCAGTACTTC. It is translated as CASSISLGTGGRAAERQTQYF. The V and J genes are TRBV19 and TRBJ2-5, with 7 positions matching TRBD2. CDR1 LNHDA and CDR2 SQIVND come from the germline V gene (reference sequence). This CDR3 is 21 amino acids long. The V gene end was trimmed by 3 bases and the J gene end by 6 bases; junction bases not matched to a gene: 28.

This clonotype was observed at least ten times. V gene TRBV27 combines with J gene TRBJ2-7, with no clear D. The CDR3 runs 13 residues. V was trimmed by 0 bases and J by 5 bases, leaving 8 bases between them. The germline CDR1 and CDR2 sequences are MNHEY and SMNVEV (reference sequence). CDR3: CASSLSQLDEQYF. The CDR3, as DNA: TGTGCCAGCAGTTTATCTCAGTTAGACGAGCAGTACTTC.

This clonotype was detected a few times. V and J are TRBV10-3 and TRBJ2-2; 12 nucleotides match TRBD2. Trimming cost V 10 bases and J 2 bases; bases outside gene matches: 5. The CDR3 is 15 residues long. CDR1 and CDR2 from the germline V gene are ENHRY and SYGVKD. The CDR3 spells CATTGLAGNTGELFF. In DNA form, the CDR3 reads TGTGCCACCACGGGACTAGCGGGTAACACCGGGGAGCTGTTTTTT.

This clonotype was detected only a few times. The chain links TRBV4-1 to TRBJ2-7, with TRBD1 matching over 11 bases. From germline, CDR1 is MGHRA and CDR2 YSYEKL. Germline trimming cut 3 bases from V and 4 bases from J; bases unmatched to any gene: 8. The CDR3 loop spans 16 amino acids. CDR3 protein: CASSHVNRDRGYEQYF. DNA of the CDR3: TGCGCCAGCAGCCATGTAAACCGGGACAGGGGGTACGAGCAGTACTTC.

In its sample, this clonotype was seen many times. The chain links TRBV12-3 or TRBV12-4 to TRBJ1-5; maybe TRBD1 (5 bases). The V end lost 4 bases, the J end lost 2 bases, and 12 bases lay between the germline ends. The CDR3 covers 15 residues. The CDR3 is CASSSRDRGNQPQHF. DNA for the CDR3: TGTGCCAGCAGTTCCAGGGATCGGGGCAATCAGCCCCAGCATTTT.

The chain carries TRBV7-3 and TRBJ1-2; D uncertain. Between the trimmed V and J ends, which lost 2 bases and 3 bases, there was a span of 13 bases. CDR1 SGHTA and CDR2 FQGTGA come from the germline V gene. This CDR3 is 15 amino acids long. Here the CDR3 DNA reads TGTGCCAGCAGCTTATTGGGTGGTGGACACTATGGCTACACCTTC. Its translation: CASSLLGGGHYGYTF.

This clonotype was detected many times. The V gene is TRBV27, the J gene TRBJ2-3; D is undetermined. Trimming cost V 6 bases and J 4 bases, with 14 bases left between them. The CDR3 is 14 residues long. Looked up from germline, CDR1 is MNHEY and CDR2 is SMNVEV (reference sequence). CDR3 region: CASSLTQPSDTQYF. Here the CDR3 DNA reads TGTGCCAGCAGCCTAACCCAGCCGTCAGATACGCAGTATTTT.

This clonotype was seen a handful of times. As DNA, the CDR3 is TGCAGCGTTGAAGGAGTTGGGACAGATACGCAGTATTTT. It translates to CSVEGVGTDTQYF. V gene TRBV29-1 combines with J gene TRBJ2-3; unclear D gene. With 1 base removed from V and 3 bases from J, the gap between germline ends came to 8 bases. The CDR3 is made up of 13 amino acids. CDR1 and CDR2 from the germline V gene are SQVTM and ANQGSEA.